A single sample is the source of the 18 T cell receptor beta chains below, sequenced in a study of cytomegalovirus exposure and HLA in healthy donors. The PCR used 60 Vbeta and 13 Jbeta primers. This table comes from immunoSEQ multiplex PCR, and its TCRdb copy is limited to in-frame clones, with some not included. The sample yields about 120,000 clones, of which the top ten take up around 3.4%. Material for sequencing was PBMCs. These receptors were collected from a man aged 25 to 40 in good health and CMV-seronegative.

The chain carries TRBV29-1 and TRBJ2-2; D might be TRBD1 (5 bases). The V and J ends lost 7 bases and 3 bases respectively, with 21 bases between them. The length of the CDR3 is 16 residues. Looked up from germline, CDR1 is SQVTM and CDR2 is ANQGSEA. CDR3 DNA sequence: TGCAGCGCCTCCCTCGGGCAGGGTTGGGACACCGGGGAGCTGTTTTTT. Amino acids: CSASLGQGWDTGELFF.

This rearrangement joins TRBV18 to TRBJ1-1, with 8 bases that match TRBD1. The trim removed 3 bases at V and 8 bases at J, leaving 11 bases unmatched. The CDR3 runs to 15 residues. Germline lookup yields CDR1 KGHSH and CDR2 LQKENI. In nucleotides, the CDR3 is TGTGCCAGCTCACCCAGGACAGGGCAGCAGGCCGAAGCTTTCTTT. This codes for CASSPRTGQQAEAFF.

This chain uses TRBV27 with TRBJ2-1, with a weak D call TRBD2 (6 bases). The CDR3 totals 14 residues. The germline V gene has CDR1 MNHEY and CDR2 SMNVEV (reference sequence). The V end lost 5 bases, the J end lost 2 bases, and 10 bases lay between the germline ends. The CDR3 nucleotides read TGTGCCAGCAGTATCGGCGGGGCCTACAATGAGCAGTTCTTC. Translation gives CASSIGGAYNEQFF.

This chain connects TRBV20-1 to TRBJ1-2; D not certain. Germline V gives CDR1 DFQATT, CDR2 SNEGSKA (reference sequence). Trimming pared 7 bases from V and 8 bases from J, leaving 11 bases between. This CDR3 is built from 10 residues. The CDR3: CSDHAEGYTF. For the CDR3, the DNA is TGCAGTGACCACGCAGAAGGCTACACCTTC.

V usage is TRBV5-1 and J usage is TRBJ1-1, with TRBD1 matching over 8 bases. V gave up 4 bases and J gave up 5 bases; unmatched junction bases: 4. Germline V gene sequence: CDR1 SGHRS, CDR2 YFSETQ. The CDR3 has 13 amino acids. The CDR3 sequence: CASSIRTGTEAFF. The DNA for the CDR3 is TGCGCCAGCAGCATCCGGACAGGGACTGAAGCTTTCTTT.

This chain connects TRBV19 to TRBJ2-7; 10 bases are a match to TRBD1. In germline, CDR1 is LNHDA, CDR2 SQIVND (reference sequence). V lost 3 bases to trimming and J lost 6 bases; unmatched junction nucleotides: 8. This CDR3 has 15 residues. CDR3 sequence (DNA): TGTGCCAGTAGTATGTCGACAGGGGGCCTCTCCGAGCAGTACTTC. Protein: CASSMSTGGLSEQYF.

V and J are TRBV19 and TRBJ1-1; 7 nucleotides line up with TRBD1. This CDR3 is built from 16 residues. V lost 4 bases and J lost 1; bases outside the gene matches: 9. Per germline, CDR1 LNHDA and CDR2 SQIVND (reference sequence). The CDR3 loop is CASSTERQGKNTEAFF. The CDR3 region has the DNA TGTGCCAGTAGTACCGAAAGACAGGGAAAGAACACTGAAGCTTTCTTT.

The J gene is TRBJ2-1, the V gene TRBV6-1; 8 bases fit TRBD1. Germline CDR1 MNHNS, CDR2 SASEGT. Trimming removed 3 bases from V and 7 bases from J; junction bases left unmatched: 11. The CDR3 has 16 amino acids. CDR3 protein: CASSEALGQVRNEQFF. The CDR3 region has the DNA TGTGCCAGCAGTGAGGCCCTGGGACAGGTGAGGAATGAGCAGTTCTTC.

Concerning this clone: At one boundary the junction diverges from the germline segment, which might be a read error. This rearrangement joins TRBV27 to TRBJ2-1, with D perhaps matching TRBD2 (6 bases). The germline CDR1 and CDR2 sequences are MNHEY and SMNVEV (reference sequence). There are 12 residues in the CDR3. The CDR3 bases are TGTGCCAGCACCACGGGCGGGGATGAGCAGCTCTTC. This translates into CASTTGGDEQLF.

The rearrangement links TRBV14 to TRBJ2-1, with 8 nucleotides matching TRBD2. This CDR3 has 16 amino acids. The germline gives CDR1 SGHDN, CDR2 FVKESK. Trimming took 7 bases from V and 0 from J; bases not matched to a gene: 8. CDR3 protein: CASTRGGSSSYNEQFF. The CDR3, as DNA: TGTGCCAGCACTCGGGGGGGGTCAAGCTCCTACAATGAGCAGTTCTTC.

The V call is TRBV5-1, the J call TRBJ2-7, with D possibly TRBD1 on 5 matching bases. Germline CDR1 reads SGHRS; CDR2 reads YFSETQ. The CDR3 runs to 13 residues. Trimming stripped 4 bases from V and 2 bases from J, with 10 bases between. The CDR3 DNA is TGCGCCAGCAGCAAGGACACCACCTACGAGCAGTACTTC. Translated: CASSKDTTYEQYF.

V usage is TRBV7-9 and J usage is TRBJ2-4; D unresolved. V was pared by 5 bases and J by 7 bases, with 21 bases between. The germline CDR1 and CDR2 sequences are SEHNR and FQNEAQ (reference sequence). The CDR3 is 16 amino acids. In nucleotides, the CDR3 is TGTGCCAGCAGCACCAGCTCAGGCATGCGATGGAACATTCAGTACTTC. Translating it yields CASSTSSGMRWNIQYF.

The rearrangement joins TRBV28 to TRBJ2-5; D perhaps matches TRBD1 (6 bases). This CDR3 region has 13 residues. CDR1 is MDHEN, CDR2 SYDVKM, per germline. The V end was cut by 5 bases, the J end by 5 bases, with 12 bases between. CDR3 bases: TGTGCCAGCAGTCAGGGACATTCGGAGACCCAGTACTTC. This translates into CASSQGHSETQYF.

The chain joins TRBV5-1 to TRBJ2-5; 8 positions agree with TRBD1. The end of the DNA is better explained by TRBJ2-7, so the J call may be wrong. Germline CDR1 SGHRS, CDR2 YFSETQ. This CDR3 comprises 15 residues. The CDR3 DNA follows: TGCGCCAGCAGCTTGGTGCAGGGGGACAGGTACGAGCAGTACTTC. This sequence encodes CASSLVQGDRYEQYF.

The rearrangement links TRBV18 to TRBJ2-5, with a weak D call TRBD1 (6 bases). V was cut by 4 bases and J by 5 bases, with 29 bases left in between. The CDR3 extends over 19 amino acids. Germline CDR1 KGHSH, CDR2 LQKENI. The DNA of the CDR3 is TGTGCCAGCTCACGTTTGAGTTCTATGGGGGCGAATCTTGGGGAGACCCAGTACTTC. Protein sequence: CASSRLSSMGANLGETQYF.

The chain is built from TRBV7-9 and TRBJ2-2, with D perhaps TRBD1 (6 bases). Per the germline V gene, CDR1 is SEHNR and CDR2 is FQNEAQ (reference sequence). Trimming took 5 bases from V and 4 from J, leaving 14 bases between them. CDR3 size: 15 residues. The CDR3 sequence: CASSPGDILTGELFF. CDR3 nucleotide sequence: TGTGCCAGCAGCCCCGGGGACATCCTCACCGGGGAGCTGTTTTTT.

V and J are TRBV5-5 and TRBJ2-2; TRBD2 matches 7 bases. The junction had 1 base not matched to a gene; V was cut back by 2 bases and J by 0 bases. This CDR3 is built from 15 residues. The germline gives CDR1 SGHKS, CDR2 YYEKEE (reference sequence). The CDR3 here is CASSLSGTNTGELFF. The CDR3 nucleotides are TGTGCCAGCAGCTTAAGCGGGACGAACACCGGGGAGCTGTTTTTT.

CDR3 amino acids: CASSDLGLTGTEAFF. The CDR3 DNA follows: TGTGCCAGCAGTGACCTGGGTTTGACGGGCACTGAAGCTTTCTTT. The chain recombines TRBV25-1 with TRBJ1-1; D is unclear. The CDR3 is 15 amino acids. From germline, CDR1 is MGHDK and CDR2 SYGVNS. V dropped 3 bases and J dropped 4 bases, with 15 bases sitting between them. Together with reference TRBV25-1 and TRBJ1-1, the CDR3 gives the full variable domain: EADIYQTPRYLVIGTGKKITLECSQTMGHDKMYWYQQDPGMELHLIHYSYGVNSTEKGDLSSESTVSRIRTEHFPLTLESARPSHTSQYLCASSDLGLTGTEAFFGQGTRLTVV.